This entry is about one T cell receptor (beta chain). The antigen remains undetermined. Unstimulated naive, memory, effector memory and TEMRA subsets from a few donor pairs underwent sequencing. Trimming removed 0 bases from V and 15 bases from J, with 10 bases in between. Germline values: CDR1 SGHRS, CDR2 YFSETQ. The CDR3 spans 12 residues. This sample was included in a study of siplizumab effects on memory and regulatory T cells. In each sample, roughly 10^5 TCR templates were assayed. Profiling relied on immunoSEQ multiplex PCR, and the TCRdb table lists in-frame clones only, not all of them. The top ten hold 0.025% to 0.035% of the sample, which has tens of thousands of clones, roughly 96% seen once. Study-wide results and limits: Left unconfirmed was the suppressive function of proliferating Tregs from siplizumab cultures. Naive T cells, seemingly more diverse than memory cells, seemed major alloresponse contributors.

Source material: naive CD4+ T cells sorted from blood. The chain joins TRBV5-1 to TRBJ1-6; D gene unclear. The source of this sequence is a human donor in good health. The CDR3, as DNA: TGCGCCAGCAGCTTGGACACTCGGTTCCTCCACTTT. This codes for CASSLDTRFLHF.